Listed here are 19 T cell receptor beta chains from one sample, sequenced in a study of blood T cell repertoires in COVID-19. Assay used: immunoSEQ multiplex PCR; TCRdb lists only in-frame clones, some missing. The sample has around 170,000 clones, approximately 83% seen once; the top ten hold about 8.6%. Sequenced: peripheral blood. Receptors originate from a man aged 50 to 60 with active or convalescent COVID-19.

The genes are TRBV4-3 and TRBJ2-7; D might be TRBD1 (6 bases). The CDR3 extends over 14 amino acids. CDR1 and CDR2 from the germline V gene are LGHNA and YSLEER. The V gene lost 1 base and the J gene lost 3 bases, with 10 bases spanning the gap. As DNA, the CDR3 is TGCGCCAGCAGCCAAGGTCAGGGGAGCTACGAGCAGTACTTC. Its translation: CASSQGQGSYEQYF.

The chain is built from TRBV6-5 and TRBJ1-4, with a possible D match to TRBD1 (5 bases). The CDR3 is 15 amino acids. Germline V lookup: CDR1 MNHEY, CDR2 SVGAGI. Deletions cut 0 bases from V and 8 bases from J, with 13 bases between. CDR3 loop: CASSYSTGLGEKLFF. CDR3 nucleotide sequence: TGTGCCAGCAGTTACTCGACGGGACTAGGGGAAAAACTGTTTTTT.

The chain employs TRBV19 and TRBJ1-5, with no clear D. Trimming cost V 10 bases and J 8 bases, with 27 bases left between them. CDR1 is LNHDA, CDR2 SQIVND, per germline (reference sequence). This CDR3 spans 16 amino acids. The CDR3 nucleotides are TGTGCCACCGAGTCAGGCCCGACGGCCAGGTGGAAGCCCCAGCATTTT. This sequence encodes CATESGPTARWKPQHF. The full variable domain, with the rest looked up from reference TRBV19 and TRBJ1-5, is DGGITQSPKYLFRKEGQNVTLSCEQNLNHDAMYWYRQDPGQGLRLIYYSQIVNDFQKGDIAEGYSVSREKKESFPLTVTSAQKNPTAFYLCATESGPTARWKPQHFGDGTRLSIL.

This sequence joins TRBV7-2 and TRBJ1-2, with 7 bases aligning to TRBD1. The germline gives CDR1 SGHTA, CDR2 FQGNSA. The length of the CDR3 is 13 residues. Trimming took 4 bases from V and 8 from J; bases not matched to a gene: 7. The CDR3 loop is CASSWDSSGGYTF. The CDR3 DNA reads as TGTGCCAGCAGCTGGGACAGCTCGGGGGGCTACACCTTC.

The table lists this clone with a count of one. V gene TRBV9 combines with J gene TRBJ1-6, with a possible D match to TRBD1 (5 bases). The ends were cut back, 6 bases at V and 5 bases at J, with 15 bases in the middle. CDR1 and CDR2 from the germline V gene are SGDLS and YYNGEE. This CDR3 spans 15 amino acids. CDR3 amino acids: CASNQDGGNNSPLHF. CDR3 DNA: TGTGCCAGCAACCAGGACGGGGGTAATAATTCACCCCTCCACTTT.

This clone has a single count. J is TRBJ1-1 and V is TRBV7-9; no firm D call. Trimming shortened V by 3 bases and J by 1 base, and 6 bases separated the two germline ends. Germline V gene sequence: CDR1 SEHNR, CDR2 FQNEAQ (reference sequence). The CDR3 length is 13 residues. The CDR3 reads CASSFEANTEAFF. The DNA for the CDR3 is TGTGCCAGCAGCTTCGAAGCGAACACTGAAGCTTTCTTT.

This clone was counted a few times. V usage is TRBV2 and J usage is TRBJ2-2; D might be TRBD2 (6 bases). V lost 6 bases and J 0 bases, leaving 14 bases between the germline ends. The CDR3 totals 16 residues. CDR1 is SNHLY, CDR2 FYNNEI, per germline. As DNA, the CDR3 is TGTGCCAGCAGCGGAGGACTAACACCGAACACCGGGGAGCTGTTTTTT. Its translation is CASSGGLTPNTGELFF. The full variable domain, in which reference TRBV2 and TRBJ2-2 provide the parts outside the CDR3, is EPEVTQTPSHQVTQMGQEVILRCVPISNHLYFYWYRQILGQKVEFLVSFYNNEISEKSEIFDDQFSVERPDGSNFTLKIRSTKLEDSAMYFCASSGGLTPNTGELFFGEGSRLTVL.

CDR3 nucleotide sequence: TGTGCCAGCAGCCATCGCCTGGCCTGGGACAGGGGACGCGAGCAGTACTTC. This sequence encodes CASSHRLAWDRGREQYF. The rearrangement joins TRBV14 to TRBJ2-7; 10 nucleotides match TRBD1. The CDR3 loop spans 17 amino acids. The germline V gene encodes CDR1 SGHDN and CDR2 FVKESK. Unmatched junction bases numbered 14, after V lost 3 bases and J lost 6 bases.

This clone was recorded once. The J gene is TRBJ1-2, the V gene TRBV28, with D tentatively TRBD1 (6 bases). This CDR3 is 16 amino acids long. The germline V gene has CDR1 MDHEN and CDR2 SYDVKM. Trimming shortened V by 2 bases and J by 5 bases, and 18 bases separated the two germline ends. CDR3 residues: CASSLPLTGRQYGYTF. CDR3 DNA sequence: TGTGCCAGCAGTTTACCATTGACAGGCCGCCAGTATGGCTACACCTTC.

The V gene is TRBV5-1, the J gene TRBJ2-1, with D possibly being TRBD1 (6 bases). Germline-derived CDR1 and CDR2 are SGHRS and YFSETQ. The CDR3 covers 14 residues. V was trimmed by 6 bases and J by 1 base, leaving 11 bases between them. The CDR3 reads CASNPQGSYNEQFF. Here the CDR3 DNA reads TGCGCCAGCAACCCGCAGGGGTCCTACAATGAGCAGTTCTTC.

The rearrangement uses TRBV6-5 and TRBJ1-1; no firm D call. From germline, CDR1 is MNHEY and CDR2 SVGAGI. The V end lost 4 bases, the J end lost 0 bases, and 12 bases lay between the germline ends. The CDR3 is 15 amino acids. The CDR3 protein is CASSLSPRMNTEAFF. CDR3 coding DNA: TGTGCCAGCAGTTTGAGTCCAAGAATGAACACTGAAGCTTTCTTT.

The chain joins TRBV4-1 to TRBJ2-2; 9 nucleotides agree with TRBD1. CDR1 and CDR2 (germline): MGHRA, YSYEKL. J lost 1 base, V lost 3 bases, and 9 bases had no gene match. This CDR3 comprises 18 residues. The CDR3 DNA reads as TGCGCCAGCAGCCATCTTTCTTTGGGACAGGGGAACACCGGGGAGCTGTTTTTT. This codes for CASSHLSLGQGNTGELFF.

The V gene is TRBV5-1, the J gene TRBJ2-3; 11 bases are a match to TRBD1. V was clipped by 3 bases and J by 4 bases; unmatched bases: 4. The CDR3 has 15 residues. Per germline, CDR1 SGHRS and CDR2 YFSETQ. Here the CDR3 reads CASSWTGGLADTQYF. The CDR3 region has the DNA TGCGCCAGCAGCTGGACAGGGGGCTTGGCAGATACGCAGTATTTT.

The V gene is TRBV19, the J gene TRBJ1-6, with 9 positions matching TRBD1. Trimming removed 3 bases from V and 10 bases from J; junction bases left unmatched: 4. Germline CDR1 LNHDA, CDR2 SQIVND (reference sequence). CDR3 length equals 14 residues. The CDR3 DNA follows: TGTGCCAGTAGTATGGGACAGGGACGGTCACCCCTCCACTTT. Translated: CASSMGQGRSPLHF. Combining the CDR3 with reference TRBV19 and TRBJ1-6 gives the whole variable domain DGGITQSPKYLFRKEGQNVTLSCEQNLNHDAMYWYRQDPGQGLRLIYYSQIVNDFQKGDIAEGYSVSREKKESFPLTVTSAQKNPTAFYLCASSMGQGRSPLHFGNGTRLTVT.

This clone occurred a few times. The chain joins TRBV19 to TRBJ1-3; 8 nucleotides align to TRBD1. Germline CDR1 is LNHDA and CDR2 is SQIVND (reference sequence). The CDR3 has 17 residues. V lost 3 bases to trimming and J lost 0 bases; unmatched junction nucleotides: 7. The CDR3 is CASSIGLDRGSGNTIYF. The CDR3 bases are TGTGCCAGTAGTATCGGCCTAGACAGGGGCTCTGGAAACACCATATATTTT.

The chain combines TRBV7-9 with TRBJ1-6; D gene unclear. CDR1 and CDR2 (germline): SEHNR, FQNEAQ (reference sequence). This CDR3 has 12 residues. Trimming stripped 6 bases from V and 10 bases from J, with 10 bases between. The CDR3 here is CASSWPGSPLHF. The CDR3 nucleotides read TGTGCCAGCAGTTGGCCGGGGTCACCCCTCCACTTT.

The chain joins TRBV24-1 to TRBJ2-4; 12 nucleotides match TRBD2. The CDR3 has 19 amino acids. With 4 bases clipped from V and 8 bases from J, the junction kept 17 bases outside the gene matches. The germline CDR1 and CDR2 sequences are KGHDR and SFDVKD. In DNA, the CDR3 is TGTGCCACCAGTGAGAATGGAGCTAGGACTAGCGGGAAGTGGGACATTCAGTACTTC. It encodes CATSENGARTSGKWDIQYF.

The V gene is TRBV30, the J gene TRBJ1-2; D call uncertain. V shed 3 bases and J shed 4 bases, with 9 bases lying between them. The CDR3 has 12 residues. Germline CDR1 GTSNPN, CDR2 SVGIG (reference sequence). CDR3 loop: CAWSIAGYGYTF. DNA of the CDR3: TGTGCCTGGAGCATCGCAGGCTATGGCTACACCTTC.

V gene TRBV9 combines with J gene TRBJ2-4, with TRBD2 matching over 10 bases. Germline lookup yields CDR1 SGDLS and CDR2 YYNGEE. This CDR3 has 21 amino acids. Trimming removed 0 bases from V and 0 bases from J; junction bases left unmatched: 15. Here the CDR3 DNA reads TGTGCCAGCAGCGTAGAGGCTAGCGGGAGTTCGAATCCAATAGCCAAAAACATTCAGTACTTC. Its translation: CASSVEASGSSNPIAKNIQYF.